This TCR beta chain came from a study of patients with pleural tuberculosis (dated by TCRdb to between 2014 and 2016). Sequenced on an Illumina Genome Analyzer IIx. TCRdb reprocessing: public reads trimmed at Q25 with fastp, clones called with MiXCR, in-frame beta chains kept. Records with the same CDR3 protein are collapsed into one entry carrying the most frequent genes and DNA. The sample includes under 30,000 distinct CDR3 sequences, with approximately 20% observed a single time. Roughly 3.6% of the sample belongs to the ten largest clones. This clonotype was counted many times. Its antigen is currently not known. It has no much larger one-base neighbor in the sample; base qualities were not kept. V lost 0 bases and J lost 3 bases; the stretch between them is 6 bases long. CDR1 SQVTM and CDR2 ANQGSEA are derived from the germline V gene. The CDR3 goes from the cysteine to the phenylalanine over 12 residues. The DNA shown is the 36-base CDR3, in frame from base 1.

The receptor was derived from a human donor with pleural tuberculosis. The V and J segments used are TRBV29-1 and TRBJ2-7; D gene: possibly TRBD2, on 5 matching bases. Sequencing was carried out using peripheral blood. The CDR3 here reads CSVEDEGYEQYF. In nucleotide form, the sequence is TGCAGCGTTGAAGATGAGGGCTACGAGCAGTACTTC.